This paragraph reports one T cell receptor beta chain. Per the study methods: By means of reference gene primer amplification, nucleated cell counts were estimated. TCRdb keeps only in-frame clones here, not all; method: immunoSEQ multiplex PCR. V and J calls and clone size are as listed in that table; D and trimming were resolved from the DNA. This repertoire shows about 70,000 clones, roughly 80% found once; its top ten account for around 4.8%. The data stem from a study of blood T cell repertoires in COVID-19. Across the study: The United States, Italy and Spain provided the acute and convalescent COVID-19 samples. PBMCs, B-cell-depleted T cells, or T cells provided the cDNA or gDNA that made up the material.

The CDR3 contains 17 residues. With 5 bases clipped from V and 6 bases from J, the junction kept 16 bases outside the gene matches. Looked up from germline, CDR1 is MNHNY and CDR2 is SVGAGI (reference sequence). This clonotype was obtained from a woman over 75 with active or convalescent COVID-19. Sequencing input: peripheral blood. The rearrangement links TRBV6-6 to TRBJ2-7; 10 bases are a match to TRBD1. The CDR3 loop reads CASSPTKPGTGVLEQYF. CDR3 coding DNA: TGTGCCAGCAGTCCGACCAAACCCGGGACAGGGGTACTCGAGCAGTACTTC.